What follows are 27 T cell receptor beta chains derived from one specimen sequenced in a study of T cell responses to AZD1222 COVID-19 vaccine. Clones were read by immunoSEQ multiplex PCR, and TCRdb kept only the in-frame ones, dropping some. The sample has 150,000 to 200,000 clones, 85% to 95% seen once. Sequences were derived from peripheral blood, sampled on day 0 of AZD1222 vaccination. Every receptor here comes from an adult in good health.

The CDR3 reads CASSLTNQPQHF. The CDR3 nucleotides are TGTGCCAGCAGTTTGACAAATCAGCCCCAGCATTTT. The rearrangement links TRBV12-3 or TRBV12-4 to TRBJ1-5; no reliable D call. The CDR3 extends over 12 amino acids. V gave up 3 bases and J gave up 4 bases, with 4 bases separating them.

The rearrangement joins TRBV28 to TRBJ1-2, with 7 bases fitting TRBD1. Germline assignment: CDR1 MDHEN and CDR2 SYDVKM. The ends lost 3 bases at V and 2 bases at J; junction bases unmatched: 12. The CDR3 is 17 amino acids. This chain's CDR3 is CASSFWQGESRNYGYTF. In nucleotides, the CDR3 is TGTGCCAGCAGTTTCTGGCAGGGGGAATCTCGCAACTATGGCTACACCTTC.

The rearrangement joins TRBV5-1 to TRBJ2-2; no reliable D call. V was trimmed by 0 bases and J by 4 bases, leaving 13 bases between them. The CDR3 sequence is 16 residues long. Germline V CDR1 and CDR2: SGHRS, YFSETQ. CDR3 residues: CASSLEATIGTGELFF. The CDR3 region has the DNA TGCGCCAGCAGCTTGGAGGCCACCATCGGCACCGGGGAGCTGTTTTTT. Together with reference TRBV5-1 and TRBJ2-2, the CDR3 gives the full variable domain: KAGVTQTPRYLIKTRGQQVTLSCSPISGHRSVSWYQQTPGQGLQFLFEYFSETQRNKGNFPGRFSGRQFSNSRSEMNVSTLELGDSALYLCASSLEATIGTGELFFGEGSRLTVL.

This chain connects TRBV25-1 to TRBJ2-1; a weak D match, TRBD1 (6 bases). The CDR3 totals 17 residues. CDR1 and CDR2 from the germline V gene are MGHDK and SYGVNS. V dropped 3 bases and J dropped 4 bases, with 19 bases sitting between them. The CDR3 DNA is TGTGCCAGCAGTGATAGTACCGGGACAAAGGGTTACAATGAGCAGTTCTTC. Amino acid sequence: CASSDSTGTKGYNEQFF.

The chain combines TRBV5-1 with TRBJ1-6; 8 nucleotides match TRBD1. V was clipped by 7 bases and J by 0 bases; unmatched bases: 3. CDR1 is SGHRS and CDR2 is YFSETQ in the germline V gene. The CDR3 totals 15 residues. CDR3 bases: TGCGCCAGCCAAACAGGGGGCTCCTATAATTCACCCCTCCACTTT. The encoded protein is CASQTGGSYNSPLHF.

The chain carries TRBV14 and TRBJ1-4; a weak D match, TRBD1 (5 bases). The V and J ends lost 6 bases and 7 bases respectively, with 18 bases between them. Germline V lookup: CDR1 SGHDN, CDR2 FVKESK. The CDR3 is made up of 15 amino acids. CDR3 sequence (DNA): TGTGCCAGCAGAAATTGGCGGGGGAAGAGTGAAAAACTGTTTTTT. Protein sequence: CASRNWRGKSEKLFF.

The chain carries TRBV3-1 (or the pseudogene TRBV3-2) and TRBJ1-2, with D possibly TRBD1 on 6 matching bases. Between the trimmed V and J ends, which lost 4 bases and 5 bases, there was a span of 11 bases. Germline loops: CDR1 LGHDT, CDR2 YNNKEL (reference sequence). The CDR3 is 13 residues long. The CDR3 is CASSPEDRYGYTF. The CDR3 DNA reads as TGTGCCAGCAGCCCCGAAGACAGGTATGGCTACACCTTC.

V is TRBV15 and J is TRBJ1-2, with D unresolved. The germline V gene encodes CDR1 LNHNV and CDR2 YYDKDF (reference sequence). The CDR3 is made up of 14 amino acids. The germline V and J ends were trimmed by 0 bases and 4 bases, with 9 bases remaining between them. The CDR3 region is CATSREYDGYGYTF. CDR3 nucleotide sequence: TGTGCCACCAGCAGAGAATACGACGGCTATGGCTACACCTTC.

The rearrangement joins TRBV6-5 to TRBJ2-1; D is uncertain. With 5 bases removed from V and 3 bases from J, the gap between germline ends came to 11 bases. This CDR3 has 14 residues. Germline lookup yields CDR1 MNHEY and CDR2 SVGAGI. CDR3 in DNA: TGTGCCAGCAGTCCCGTGACGGGCTACAATGAGCAGTTCTTC. Its translation: CASSPVTGYNEQFF.

The CDR3 bases are TGTGCCAGCAGTTATGACACCGCCGGGGAAAAACTGTTTTTT. Protein product: CASSYDTAGEKLFF. V and J are TRBV6-6 and TRBJ1-4, with unresolved D. CDR1 is MNHNY, CDR2 SVGAGI, per germline (reference sequence). The CDR3 has 14 residues. With 3 bases removed from V and 8 bases from J, the gap between germline ends came to 13 bases.

J is TRBJ2-1 and V is TRBV12-5; 9 nucleotides agree with TRBD1. CDR1 and CDR2 (germline): LGHNT, FRNRAP. This CDR3 has 16 residues. The V gene end was trimmed by 7 bases and the J gene end by 7 bases; junction bases not matched to a gene: 14. Here the CDR3 reads CASAFGAGQGGNEQFF. DNA for the CDR3: TGTGCTAGTGCCTTTGGGGCGGGACAGGGAGGAAATGAGCAGTTCTTC.

The genes are TRBV13 and TRBJ1-2; 8 bases match TRBD1. V lost 1 base to trimming and J lost 3 bases; unmatched junction nucleotides: 7. This CDR3 has 16 amino acids. CDR1 is PRHDT, CDR2 FYEKMQ, per germline (reference sequence). In DNA, the CDR3 is TGTGCCAGCAGCTTAGCGCTACAGGGGGAGGACTATGGCTACACCTTC. Translated, it gives CASSLALQGEDYGYTF.

V usage is TRBV7-2 and J usage is TRBJ1-2; 8 nucleotides line up with TRBD1. The CDR3 extends over 15 amino acids. Germline CDR1 reads SGHTA; CDR2 reads FQGNSA. After removal of 0 bases from V and 7 bases from J, the junction contained 7 bases not matched to a gene. CDR3 in amino acids: CASSLALEQGGGYTF. The CDR3 DNA follows: TGTGCCAGCAGCTTAGCGTTGGAACAGGGGGGTGGCTACACCTTC.

The chain carries TRBV6-4 and TRBJ1-2, with no clear D. Germline V gives CDR1 MRHNA, CDR2 SNTAGT. Trimming took off 3 bases at V and 8 bases at J, with 13 bases between the two ends. The CDR3 extends over 13 amino acids. The CDR3 region has the DNA TGTGCCAGCAGTGAAAATCCTTACGGAGGCTACACCTTC. It is translated as CASSENPYGGYTF.

This clone appeared a few times. The CDR3 loop is CASSIPNTYEQYF. The CDR3 region has the DNA TGTGCCAGCAGCATTCCTAATACCTACGAGCAGTACTTC. The chain has TRBV6-2 or TRBV6-3 and TRBJ2-7; D gene ambiguous. V dropped 6 bases and J dropped 2 bases, with 11 bases sitting between them. The CDR3 extends over 13 amino acids. Per the germline V gene, CDR1 is MNHEY and CDR2 is SVGEGT.

V is TRBV27 and J is TRBJ2-1, with 9 bases that match TRBD2. CDR1 is MNHEY and CDR2 is SMNVEV in the germline V gene (reference sequence). The CDR3 loop spans 17 amino acids. With V trimmed by 4 bases and J by 7 bases, 14 bases remained unmatched. The CDR3 sequence is CASSSPMGGRARNEQFF. The CDR3 DNA is TGTGCCAGCAGTTCCCCGATGGGCGGGAGGGCGAGGAATGAGCAGTTCTTC.

CDR3 DNA: TGTGCCAGCAGTGAAGCGCTACGGGGGAGCTATGGCTACACCTTC. Translating gives CASSEALRGSYGYTF. The chain recombines TRBV6-1 with TRBJ1-2; D perhaps matches TRBD1 (5 bases). V lost 0 bases, J lost 4 bases, and 12 bases lay in between. Germline CDR1 MNHNS, CDR2 SASEGT. The CDR3 is 15 residues long.

The CDR3 is CASSLPGRNSGNTIYF. The CDR3 nucleotides are TGCGCCAGCAGCTTGCCGGGACGGAACTCTGGAAACACCATATATTTT. The chain links TRBV5-1 to TRBJ1-3, with D tentatively TRBD1 (5 bases). The CDR3 is 16 residues long. The V and J ends lost 1 base and 0 bases respectively, with 11 bases between them. Germline-derived CDR1 and CDR2 are SGHRS and YFSETQ.

The CDR3 nucleotides read TGTGCCAGCAGCTTCCCCCCCCGCCGGGACAGGTTAAACTATGGCTACACCTTC. Translating it yields CASSFPPRRDRLNYGYTF. This chain uses TRBV11-3 with TRBJ1-2, with TRBD1 matching 8 bases. CDR1 is SGHNT and CDR2 is YENEEA in the germline V gene. The junction had 14 bases not matched to a gene; V was cut back by 3 bases and J by 2 bases. The CDR3 runs 18 residues.

The CDR3 DNA reads TGCGCCAGCAGCCCCACTAGCGGGGGGCACAATGAGCAGTTCTTC. This encodes CASSPTSGGHNEQFF. The chain couples TRBV5-1 to TRBJ2-1, with 12 positions matching TRBD2. The CDR3 contains 15 residues. Trimming removed 4 bases from V and 5 bases from J; junction bases left unmatched: 4. The V gene's germline CDR1 is SGHRS and CDR2 YFSETQ.

This clone has only one observation. The V gene is TRBV5-1, the J gene TRBJ2-3, with a weak D call TRBD2 (5 bases). V was pared by 8 bases and J by 1 base, with 14 bases between. Germline V gene lookup returns CDR1 SGHRS and CDR2 YFSETQ. This CDR3 has 14 residues. Here the CDR3 DNA reads TGCGCCAGTTCAGAGGGCCCAGGCACAGATACGCAGTATTTT. It yields the protein CASSEGPGTDTQYF.

The chain recombines TRBV27 with TRBJ1-2; 8 bases match TRBD1. Germline V gene data show CDR1 as MNHEY and CDR2 as SMNVEV (reference sequence). The CDR3 runs to 15 residues. Unmatched junction bases numbered 9, after V lost 5 bases and J lost 4 bases. This chain's CDR3 is CASSTRDRPIYGYTF. In DNA, the CDR3 is TGTGCCAGCAGTACCAGGGACAGGCCGATCTATGGCTACACCTTC.

V gene TRBV9 combines with J gene TRBJ1-4; 12 nucleotides agree with TRBD1. This CDR3 comprises 15 residues. The trim removed 2 bases at V and 5 bases at J, leaving 1 base unmatched. CDR1 and CDR2 (germline): SGDLS, YYNGEE. CDR3 residues: CASSVGQGANEKLFF. CDR3 DNA: TGTGCCAGCAGCGTGGGACAGGGGGCAAATGAAAAACTGTTTTTT.

Here the CDR3 DNA reads TGTGCCAGCTCACTTGGACAGGGCCAGAACACTGAAGCTTTCTTT. This encodes CASSLGQGQNTEAFF. The J gene is TRBJ1-1, the V gene TRBV18; 8 positions agree with TRBD1. V lost 4 bases, J lost 1 base, and 5 bases stayed unmatched. Germline V gene data show CDR1 as KGHSH and CDR2 as LQKENI. The CDR3 has 15 amino acids.

The chain has TRBV18 and TRBJ1-5; TRBD1 is a possible D gene (5 bases). V gave up 0 bases and J gave up 6 bases, with 9 bases separating them. The germline CDR1 and CDR2 sequences are KGHSH and LQKENI. The CDR3 is 14 residues long. The CDR3 DNA reads as TGTGCCAGCTCACCACCGGAAGGGGTTCAGCCCCAGCATTTT. It codes for CASSPPEGVQPQHF.

The V gene is TRBV30, the J gene TRBJ1-5; TRBD1 aligns across 8 bases. In germline, CDR1 is GTSNPN, CDR2 SVGIG (reference sequence). The CDR3 is 15 amino acids. The V and J ends lost 4 bases and 2 bases, in that order; junction bases with no gene match: 7. The CDR3 bases are TGTGCCTGGACCCCACAGGGGGTGGGCAATCAGCCCCAGCATTTT. This encodes CAWTPQGVGNQPQHF.

This clone was observed a few times. The rearrangement uses TRBV7-6 and TRBJ2-1, with 7 nucleotides matching TRBD2. Germline V CDR1 and CDR2: SGHVS, FNYEAQ. The CDR3 is 15 residues long. V lost 4 bases, J lost 1 base, and 4 bases stayed unmatched. CDR3 nucleotides: TGTGCCAGCAGCTCGACTAGCTATTCCTACAATGAGCAGTTCTTC. Translating it yields CASSSTSYSYNEQFF.